This is a list of T cell receptor beta chains from one sample in a study of Graves' ophthalmopathy and Graves' hyperthyroidism. TCRdb processed the multiplex PCR reads anew with MiXCR; each CDR3 protein has one entry. The table lists about 410,000 distinct CDR3 sequences, approximately 20% of them singletons. Material for sequencing was peripheral blood. The receptors come from a woman aged 18-30 years with Graves' ophthalmopathy. Each CDR3 is given with its conserved first and last residue. The D gene is left open where the match is weak. A clone size is listed for some rows: how often the clone was seen (once, few, many), or a class if it is expanded.

v_call: TRBV6-5
j_call: TRBJ1-1
clone_size: many
d_call: -
cdr3_nt: TGTGCCAGCAGTTTCCGACAAGGCACTGAAGCTTTCTTT
cdr3_aa: CASSFRQGTEAFF

v_call: TRBV15
j_call: TRBJ1-1
clone_size: -
d_call: -
cdr3_nt: TGTGCCACCAGCAGCCCCAGCGAGAACACTGAAGCTTTCTTT
cdr3_aa: CATSSPSENTEAFF

v_call: TRBV25-1
j_call: TRBJ1-6
clone_size: many
d_call: TRBD1
cdr3_nt: TGTGCCAGCAGGGGACGGACAGGGCCAAATTCACCCCTCCACTTT
cdr3_aa: CASRGRTGPNSPLHF

v_call: TRBV6-2/TRBV6-3
j_call: TRBJ1-2
clone_size: many
d_call: -
cdr3_nt: TGTGCCAGCAGCCGAAGGGCCGATCCACTCCTCAACTATGGCTACACCTTC
cdr3_aa: CASSRRADPLLNYGYTF

v_call: TRBV11-2
j_call: TRBJ2-7
clone_size: many
d_call: -
cdr3_nt: TGTGCCAGCAGCCGAGGCTGGTCTGGCGGGAACTACGAGCAGTACTTC
cdr3_aa: CASSRGWSGGNYEQYF

v_call: TRBV7-3
j_call: TRBJ1-1
clone_size: many
d_call: TRBD1
cdr3_nt: TGTGCCAGCAGTCGTAATACAGGGGGCACTGAAGCTTTCTTT
cdr3_aa: CASSRNTGGTEAFF

v_call: TRBV27
j_call: TRBJ2-5
clone_size: many
d_call: TRBD2
cdr3_nt: TGTGCCAGCGCTCCACTAGCGGGAATTGGGGAGACCCAGTACTTC
cdr3_aa: CASAPLAGIGETQYF

v_call: TRBV11-2
j_call: TRBJ1-5
clone_size: many
d_call: -
cdr3_nt: TGTGCCAGCAGCTTAGGCCGTCGGAATCAGCCCCAGCATTTT
cdr3_aa: CASSLGRRNQPQHF

v_call: TRBV5-6
j_call: TRBJ2-1
clone_size: many
d_call: -
cdr3_nt: TGTGCCAGCAGCTTGCTCGGCGCCAGCTCCTACAATGAGCAGTTCTTC
cdr3_aa: CASSLLGASSYNEQFF

v_call: TRBV15
j_call: TRBJ1-1
clone_size: many
d_call: -
cdr3_nt: TGTGCCACCAGCAGAGGTGGGGGCTACAACACTGAAGCTTTCTTT
cdr3_aa: CATSRGGGYNTEAFF

v_call: TRBV2
j_call: TRBJ2-7
clone_size: many
d_call: TRBD2
cdr3_nt: TGTGCCAGCAGGGTGGGACTAGCGGGGTCCTACGAGCAGTACTTC
cdr3_aa: CASRVGLAGSYEQYF

v_call: TRBV7-2
j_call: TRBJ2-7
clone_size: many
d_call: TRBD2
cdr3_nt: TGTGCCAGCAGCTTTCAGCTAGCGGATTACGAGCAGTACTTC
cdr3_aa: CASSFQLADYEQYF

v_call: TRBV20-1
j_call: TRBJ2-7
clone_size: -
d_call: -
cdr3_nt: TGCAGTGCGCCACGGGACTCGGGCTACGAGCAGTACTTC
cdr3_aa: CSAPRDSGYEQYF

v_call: TRBV20-1
j_call: TRBJ1-5
clone_size: many
d_call: -
cdr3_nt: TGCAGTGCTGCATCCGGGACACCTAGCAATCAGCCCCAGCATTTT
cdr3_aa: CSAASGTPSNQPQHF

v_call: TRBV28
j_call: TRBJ1-6
clone_size: many
d_call: -
cdr3_nt: TGTGCCAGCAAAGCTATCCGGGGGCCAAGCTCCTATAATTCACCCCTCCACTTT
cdr3_aa: CASKAIRGPSSYNSPLHF

v_call: TRBV9
j_call: TRBJ2-2
clone_size: many
d_call: TRBD2
cdr3_nt: TGTGCCAGCAGCGATCTAGCGGGAGGGGACACCGGGGAGCTGTTTTTT
cdr3_aa: CASSDLAGGDTGELFF

v_call: TRBV24-1
j_call: TRBJ1-1
clone_size: many
d_call: -
cdr3_nt: TGTGCCACCAAGAACAGGAGGAACACTGAAGCTTTCTTT
cdr3_aa: CATKNRRNTEAFF

v_call: TRBV5-6
j_call: TRBJ2-4
clone_size: many
d_call: -
cdr3_nt: TGTGCCAGCAGTACCGGGGGAAACATTCAGTACTTC
cdr3_aa: CASSTGGNIQYF

v_call: TRBV27
j_call: TRBJ1-5
clone_size: many
d_call: TRBD1
cdr3_nt: TGTGCCAGCAGTCCCTCACAGGGGCGGGGGATATGGGGCAATCAGCCCCAGCATTTT
cdr3_aa: CASSPSQGRGIWGNQPQHF

v_call: TRBV12-3/TRBV12-4
j_call: TRBJ2-2
clone_size: once
d_call: -
cdr3_nt: TGTGCCAGCTCGCGTACGAACACCGGGGAGCTGTTTTTT
cdr3_aa: CASSRTNTGELFF

v_call: TRBV6-5
j_call: TRBJ1-5
clone_size: many
d_call: -
cdr3_nt: TGTGCCGGCAGTCGAGCCCCCTCTTTCGGAGGGATTGGCAATCAGCCCCAGCATTTT
cdr3_aa: CAGSRAPSFGGIGNQPQHF

v_call: TRBV7-6
j_call: TRBJ2-7
clone_size: many
d_call: TRBD2
cdr3_nt: TGTGCCAGCAGCTTAGTTTCACTAGCGGGAGTCGAGCAGTACTTC
cdr3_aa: CASSLVSLAGVEQYF

v_call: TRBV7-2
j_call: TRBJ2-7
clone_size: many
d_call: TRBD2
cdr3_nt: TGTGCCAGCAGCTTACAGCGGGGATCCTACGAGCAGTACTTC
cdr3_aa: CASSLQRGSYEQYF

v_call: TRBV7-6
j_call: TRBJ2-5
clone_size: many
d_call: -
cdr3_nt: TGTGCCAGCAGCCCGAGACCATTATCAGAGACCCAGTACTTC
cdr3_aa: CASSPRPLSETQYF

v_call: TRBV25-1
j_call: TRBJ2-6
clone_size: many
d_call: -
cdr3_nt: TGTGCCAGCAGTGCTCCTCGCTCTGGGGCCAACGTCCTGACTTTC
cdr3_aa: CASSAPRSGANVLTF

v_call: TRBV5-1
j_call: TRBJ2-2
clone_size: many
d_call: TRBD2
cdr3_nt: TGCGCCAGCAGCTTGGAAGCGGGAGAGACCGGGGAGCTGTTTTTT
cdr3_aa: CASSLEAGETGELFF

v_call: TRBV6-2/TRBV6-3
j_call: TRBJ1-1
clone_size: many
d_call: TRBD1
cdr3_nt: TGTGCCAGCAGTCTGACAGGGGGCGAAGCTTTCTTT
cdr3_aa: CASSLTGGEAFF

v_call: TRBV28
j_call: TRBJ1-1
clone_size: many
d_call: -
cdr3_nt: TGTGCCAGCAGTTTTTCCAGGGACCCTGAAGCTTTCTTT
cdr3_aa: CASSFSRDPEAFF

v_call: TRBV30
j_call: TRBJ1-2
clone_size: many
d_call: -
cdr3_nt: TGTGCCTGGAGGGACAGTTCTAACTATGGCTACACCTTC
cdr3_aa: CAWRDSSNYGYTF

v_call: TRBV20-1
j_call: TRBJ2-7
clone_size: many
d_call: -
cdr3_nt: TGCAGTGCTAGTGCGGGGTACCCCTACGAGCAGTACTTC
cdr3_aa: CSASAGYPYEQYF

v_call: TRBV7-8
j_call: TRBJ1-1
clone_size: many
d_call: -
cdr3_nt: TGTGCCAGCAGCTTACTGTATGAAGCTTTCTTT
cdr3_aa: CASSLLYEAFF

v_call: TRBV6-1
j_call: TRBJ2-2
clone_size: many
d_call: TRBD2
cdr3_nt: TGTGCCAGCAGTGAGAGGCTAGCGGGAGACACCGGGGAGCTGTTTTTT
cdr3_aa: CASSERLAGDTGELFF

v_call: TRBV12-3/TRBV12-4
j_call: TRBJ1-3
clone_size: many
d_call: -
cdr3_nt: TGTGCCAGCAGTTTGGGGTACTCTGGAAACACCATATATTTT
cdr3_aa: CASSLGYSGNTIYF

v_call: TRBV4-3
j_call: TRBJ2-1
clone_size: many
d_call: -
cdr3_nt: TGCGCCAGCAGCCTAGGGTCACGAAGTGGTCATGAGCAGTTCTTC
cdr3_aa: CASSLGSRSGHEQFF

v_call: TRBV7-8
j_call: TRBJ1-1
clone_size: many
d_call: -
cdr3_nt: TGTGCCAGCAGCTTACCCTCGACAGGGAACACTGAAGCTTTCTTT
cdr3_aa: CASSLPSTGNTEAFF

v_call: TRBV28
j_call: TRBJ1-5
clone_size: many
d_call: -
cdr3_nt: TGTGCCAGCAAATACAGGGACTCCCAGCCCCAGCATTTT
cdr3_aa: CASKYRDSQPQHF

v_call: TRBV4-2
j_call: TRBJ1-1
clone_size: many
d_call: -
cdr3_nt: TGTGCCAGCAGCCAGGATCGTTGGACTGAAGCTTTCTTT
cdr3_aa: CASSQDRWTEAFF

v_call: TRBV30
j_call: TRBJ2-7
clone_size: -
d_call: -
cdr3_nt: TGTGCCTGGAGTGACCAAGCCTACGAGCAGTACTTC
cdr3_aa: CAWSDQAYEQYF

v_call: TRBV6-1
j_call: TRBJ2-5
clone_size: -
d_call: -
cdr3_nt: TGTGCCAGCAGTGAATCTATAGGGGAAGAGACCCAGTACTTC
cdr3_aa: CASSESIGEETQYF

v_call: TRBV6-5
j_call: TRBJ1-5
clone_size: -
d_call: -
cdr3_nt: TGTGCCAGCAGTTACACCGGCCAGGCCGGACAGCCCCAGCATTTT
cdr3_aa: CASSYTGQAGQPQHF

v_call: TRBV6-5
j_call: TRBJ2-5
clone_size: many
d_call: TRBD2
cdr3_nt: TGTGCCAGCAGTTACTTCCGACTAGCGGGCGAAGAGACCCAGTACTTC
cdr3_aa: CASSYFRLAGEETQYF

v_call: TRBV6-2/TRBV6-3
j_call: TRBJ1-5
clone_size: -
d_call: -
cdr3_nt: TGTGCCAGCAGTTACCCCAGCAAGGGGGATCAGCCCCAGCATTTT
cdr3_aa: CASSYPSKGDQPQHF

v_call: TRBV7-9
j_call: TRBJ2-5
clone_size: few
d_call: -
cdr3_nt: TGTGCCAGCAGCTTTACAGCGGGCCTCCAAGAGACCCAGTACTTC
cdr3_aa: CASSFTAGLQETQYF

v_call: TRBV20-1
j_call: TRBJ1-5
clone_size: many
d_call: -
cdr3_nt: TGCAGTGCTAGAGAGCCTCTCGTAGGGCAGCCCCAGCATTTT
cdr3_aa: CSAREPLVGQPQHF

v_call: TRBV4-1
j_call: TRBJ2-7
clone_size: many
d_call: TRBD2
cdr3_nt: TGCGCCAGCAGCCAAGAACCTAGCGGGGCCTACGAGCAGTACTTC
cdr3_aa: CASSQEPSGAYEQYF

v_call: TRBV20-1
j_call: TRBJ1-5
clone_size: many
d_call: -
cdr3_nt: TGCAGTGCTAGTCTCGGTACCAATCAGCCCCAGCATTTT
cdr3_aa: CSASLGTNQPQHF

v_call: TRBV6-5
j_call: TRBJ2-7
clone_size: many
d_call: -
cdr3_nt: TGTGCCAGCCGGAGAAAAGAGGACACAAACTACGAGCAGTACTTC
cdr3_aa: CASRRKEDTNYEQYF

v_call: TRBV6-2/TRBV6-3
j_call: TRBJ1-6
clone_size: many
d_call: -
cdr3_nt: TGTGCCAGCAGTTACCTTGGAAGGACGAATTCACCCCTCCACTTT
cdr3_aa: CASSYLGRTNSPLHF

v_call: TRBV12-3/TRBV12-4
j_call: TRBJ2-5
clone_size: many
d_call: -
cdr3_nt: TGTGCCAGCAGTACCCGGACAGTCGCGAAGACCCAGTACTTC
cdr3_aa: CASSTRTVAKTQYF

v_call: TRBV6-2/TRBV6-3
j_call: TRBJ2-7
clone_size: many
d_call: TRBD2
cdr3_nt: TGTGCCAGCAGCTCTAGTAGCGGGTTCTCCTACGAGCAGTACTTC
cdr3_aa: CASSSSSGFSYEQYF

v_call: TRBV15
j_call: TRBJ2-7
clone_size: many
d_call: -
cdr3_nt: TGTGCCACCAGCATAGATTATGCGGGGCAGTACTTC
cdr3_aa: CATSIDYAGQYF

v_call: TRBV11-2
j_call: TRBJ2-2
clone_size: many
d_call: -
cdr3_nt: TGTGCCAGCAGCTCCTACAGGGCGAACACCGGGGAGCTGTTTTTT
cdr3_aa: CASSSYRANTGELFF